These 20 T cell receptor beta chains were sequenced from one sample in a study of vaccination effects on CD4 cells after COVID-19. No antigens are known for them. Repertoires were generated with immunoSEQ multiplex PCR, while TCRdb's copy carries only in-frame clones and drops some. This table has 65,000 to 95,000 clones, 77% appearing once. Antigen-specific CD4+ T cells were expanded with viral peptide pools in the ViraFEST assay before sequencing. After more than 9 days in culture, the CD4+ T cells were isolated. Participants completed two doses of the BNT162b2 or mRNA-1273 vaccine. The starting material was CD4+ T cells from PBMCs cultured with HCoV-OC43 spike peptides, obtained after COVID-19 vaccination. Sample subset: HCoV-OC43 spike overlapping peptide pool stimulation. Every receptor here comes from a human donor who received a COVID-19 vaccine.

The CDR3, as DNA: TGTGCCAGCAGCCAAGCGGGCTCGGCCCAGCATTTT. As protein: CASSQAGSAQHF. The genes are TRBV3-1 (or the pseudogene TRBV3-2) and TRBJ1-5, with unresolved D. Trimming removed 1 base at V and 11 bases at J, with 9 bases between. The CDR3 runs 12 residues. Germline V lookup: CDR1 LGHDT, CDR2 YNNKEL (reference sequence).

This chain connects TRBV15 to TRBJ2-3; 10 bases line up with TRBD2. The CDR3 length is 18 residues. Germline V gene data show CDR1 as LNHNV and CDR2 as YYDKDF (reference sequence). Trimming at V came to 5 bases and at J to 0 bases, leaving 11 bases not matched to a gene. CDR3 nucleotide sequence: TGTGCCACCAGCCGAACCCCTTTACTAGCGGGGAGCACAGATACGCAGTATTTT. Translating it yields CATSRTPLLAGSTDTQYF. Supplemented by reference TRBV15 and TRBJ2-3, the full variable domain reads DAMVIQNPRYQVTQFGKPVTLSCSQTLNHNVMYWYQQKSSQAPKLLFHYYDKDFNNEADTPDNFQSRRPNTSFCFLDIRSPGLGDTAMYLCATSRTPLLAGSTDTQYFGPGTRLTVL.

The chain links TRBV30 to TRBJ1-3, with D perhaps TRBD1 (5 bases). The V end lost 2 bases, the J end lost 0 bases, and 8 bases lay between the germline ends. CDR3 length: 14 amino acids. Germline V gene lookup returns CDR1 GTSNPN and CDR2 SVGIG (reference sequence). The DNA for the CDR3 is TGTGCCTGGAGTTTAGGGACCTCTGGAAACACCATATATTTT. Its protein product is CAWSLGTSGNTIYF.

The chain has TRBV6-2 or TRBV6-3 and TRBJ1-1; 9 nucleotides align to TRBD1. The CDR3 sequence is 14 residues long. The V and J ends lost 5 bases and 0 bases, in that order; junction bases with no gene match: 1. Germline CDR1 reads MNHEY; CDR2 reads SVGEGT. The DNA of the CDR3 is TGTGCCAGCAGTCGACAGGGGGTGAACACTGAAGCTTTCTTT. This sequence encodes CASSRQGVNTEAFF.

The chain couples TRBV21-1 to TRBJ2-5. TRBV21-1 is assigned pseudogene status. The CDR3 runs 15 residues. The CDR3 loop reads CASSKVGCFQETQYF. As DNA, the CDR3 is TGTGCCAGCAGCAAAGTAGGCTGTTTCCAAGAGACCCAGTACTTC.

This sequence joins TRBV24-1 and TRBJ2-2; maybe TRBD1 (6 bases). CDR3 length: 15 residues. Germline V gives CDR1 KGHDR, CDR2 SFDVKD. Trimming took off 4 bases at V and 4 bases at J, with 12 bases between the two ends. CDR3 in amino acids: CATSEPLTGTGELFF. The CDR3 DNA is TGTGCCACCAGTGAACCTTTGACAGGCACCGGGGAGCTGTTTTTT.

The CDR3 bases are TGCGCCAGCAGCTTGTTTAGCGGGGGGGCTTCAGATACGCAGTATTTT. Translation gives CASSLFSGGASDTQYF. The chain recombines TRBV5-1 with TRBJ2-3; 11 bases line up with TRBD2. The CDR3 covers 16 residues. The germline CDR1 and CDR2 sequences are SGHRS and YFSETQ. V lost 1 base to trimming and J lost 4 bases; unmatched junction nucleotides: 5.

The chain is built from TRBV5-4 and TRBJ2-5; tentatively, D is TRBD1 (5 bases). CDR3 length: 14 amino acids. The ends were cut back, 1 base at V and 2 bases at J, with 9 bases in the middle. Germline loops: CDR1 SGHNT, CDR2 YYREEE (reference sequence). The CDR3 sequence: CASSLPAGQETQYF. CDR3 coding DNA: TGTGCCAGCAGCTTGCCAGCAGGGCAAGAGACCCAGTACTTC.

The gene calls are TRBV7-2 and TRBJ2-5, with D hard to call. The CDR3 is 15 amino acids. From germline, CDR1 is SGHTA and CDR2 FQGNSA. Trimming removed 1 base from V and 5 bases from J, with 14 bases in between. As DNA, the CDR3 is TGTGCCAGCAGCTTAGGGACCCATCCTCGGGAGACCCAGTACTTC. Residues: CASSLGTHPRETQYF.

The CDR3 DNA reads as TGTGCCAGCAGCCAAGATAGGGCGGGGAACACCGGGGAGCTGTTTTTT. As protein: CASSQDRAGNTGELFF. The V and J genes are TRBV3-1 (or the pseudogene TRBV3-2) and TRBJ2-2; possible D gene TRBD2, 5 bases. The V and J ends lost 0 bases and 1 base respectively, with 9 bases between them. Germline values: CDR1 LGHDT, CDR2 YNNKEL (reference sequence). This CDR3 spans 16 amino acids.

Only one count was recorded for this clone. This rearrangement joins TRBV5-1 to TRBJ1-1; D may be TRBD1 (5 bases). Trimming took 2 bases from V and 1 from J, leaving 9 bases between them. CDR1 and CDR2 (germline): SGHRS, YFSETQ. This CDR3 is 14 amino acids long. The CDR3 loop reads CASSFRAENTEAFF. The CDR3 nucleotides read TGCGCCAGCAGCTTCAGGGCGGAGAACACTGAAGCTTTCTTT.

This chain joins TRBV5-1 and TRBJ1-6, with TRBD1 matching over 7 bases. The CDR3 runs to 20 residues. The junction had 16 bases not matched to a gene; V was cut back by 4 bases and J by 0 bases. Per the germline V gene, CDR1 is SGHRS and CDR2 is YFSETQ. The CDR3 loop is CASSRYLPGQSSSYNSPLHF. Written as DNA, the CDR3 is TGCGCCAGCAGCCGATACCTACCGGGACAGAGTAGCTCCTATAATTCACCCCTCCACTTT. The variable domain in full, with the rest retrieved from reference TRBV5-1 and TRBJ1-6, is KAGVTQTPRYLIKTRGQQVTLSCSPISGHRSVSWYQQTPGQGLQFLFEYFSETQRNKGNFPGRFSGRQFSNSRSEMNVSTLELGDSALYLCASSRYLPGQSSSYNSPLHFGNGTRLTVT.

The genes are TRBV6-7 and TRBJ2-3, with 8 nucleotides matching TRBD2. TRBV6-7 carries the ORF label, with uncertain function. J was trimmed by 1 base and V by 6 bases; bases with no gene match: 9. The CDR3 consists of 16 residues. The CDR3 loop reads CASRTPATSGTDTQYF. The CDR3 DNA reads TGTGCCAGCAGAACCCCGGCGACTAGCGGCACAGATACGCAGTATTTT.

The J gene is TRBJ1-2, the V gene TRBV5-4, with TRBD1 as a possible D gene (6 bases). Trimming took off 0 bases at V and 8 bases at J, with 14 bases between the two ends. The CDR3 runs to 14 residues. Germline V gene data show CDR1 as SGHNT and CDR2 as YYREEE (reference sequence). The CDR3 region is CASSLGRGVAGYTF. CDR3 in DNA: TGTGCCAGCAGCTTGGGAAGGGGGGTTGCAGGCTACACCTTC.

This clone was observed a single time. The V and J genes are TRBV24-1 and TRBJ1-6; D might be TRBD1 (5 bases). Trimming left V 7 bases short and J 7 bases short, with 13 bases between. The CDR3 totals 14 residues. Germline V gene data show CDR1 as KGHDR and CDR2 as SFDVKD. In nucleotides, the CDR3 is TGTGCCACCAGGGGGGACGGACGCAATTCACCCCTCCACTTT. It translates to CATRGDGRNSPLHF.

This chain links TRBV6-5 with TRBJ1-4; 8 nucleotides agree with TRBD1. The junction had 10 bases not matched to a gene; V was cut back by 8 bases and J by 8 bases. CDR1 is MNHEY, CDR2 SVGAGI, per germline. The CDR3 loop spans 14 amino acids. The CDR3 reads CASRMDRAGEKLFF. CDR3 sequence (DNA): TGTGCCAGCCGCATGGACAGGGCGGGAGAAAAACTGTTTTTT.

The chain uses TRBV3-1 (or the pseudogene TRBV3-2) and TRBJ1-4; possible D gene TRBD1, 5 bases. CDR3 length: 17 amino acids. Germline V CDR1 and CDR2: LGHDT, YNNKEL (reference sequence). V was clipped by 2 bases and J by 3 bases, with 16 bases between them. The DNA for the CDR3 is TGTGCCAGCAGCCAAATGGGGACCCGAGGTCCTAATGAAAAACTGTTTTTT. It specifies CASSQMGTRGPNEKLFF.

The chain uses TRBV5-6 and TRBJ2-5; no definite D call. The V and J ends lost 1 base and 4 bases respectively, with 11 bases between them. The germline CDR1 and CDR2 sequences are SGHDT and YYEEEE. The CDR3 extends over 14 amino acids. The CDR3 region is CASSLSSRPETQYF. The CDR3 DNA is TGTGCCAGCAGCTTGTCTTCCAGGCCAGAGACCCAGTACTTC.

The chain joins TRBV14 to TRBJ1-6; possibly TRBD1 for D (6 bases). The CDR3 runs to 16 residues. Per germline, CDR1 SGHDN and CDR2 FVKESK. V lost 4 bases to trimming and J lost 7 bases, with 17 bases between them. The CDR3 spells CASSPRPGARNSPLHF. CDR3 nucleotides: TGTGCCAGCAGCCCGCGCCCGGGGGCGAGAAATTCACCCCTCCACTTT. Based on the CDR3 plus reference TRBV14 and TRBJ1-6, the full variable domain is EAGVTQFPSHSVIEKGQTVTLRCDPISGHDNLYWYRRVMGKEIKFLLHFVKESKQDESGMPNNRFLAERTGGTYSTLKVQPAELEDSGVYFCASSPRPGARNSPLHFGNGTRLTVT.

This clone has a handful of counts. The chain employs TRBV19 and TRBJ1-3, with D perhaps TRBD1 (5 bases). The V end was cut by 5 bases, the J end by 0 bases, with 14 bases between. Germline lookup yields CDR1 LNHDA and CDR2 SQIVND (reference sequence). The CDR3 sequence is 16 residues long. In DNA, the CDR3 is TGTGCCAGTAGTGCAACCGGGGCCAGCTCTGGAAACACCATATATTTT. It codes for CASSATGASSGNTIYF. Together with reference TRBV19 and TRBJ1-3, the CDR3 gives the full variable domain: DGGITQSPKYLFRKEGQNVTLSCEQNLNHDAMYWYRQDPGQGLRLIYYSQIVNDFQKGDIAEGYSVSREKKESFPLTVTSAQKNPTAFYLCASSATGASSGNTIYFGEGSWLTVV.